This T cell receptor beta chain was profiled in a study of T-cell memory formation after mild COVID-19. This clonotype was seen a handful of times. The antigen remains undetermined. The ends were cut back, 3 bases at V and 5 bases at J, with 17 bases in the middle. Looked up from germline, CDR1 is SEHNR and CDR2 is FQNEAQ (reference sequence). This CDR3 comprises 15 residues. The authors produced TCR alpha and TCR beta cDNA libraries with sample barcodes and UMIs by 5'RACE using constant-segment primers. MiXCR was run by TCRdb on the 5' RACE reads, yielding one entry per CDR3 protein. Among 190,000 or so distinct CDR3 sequences, about a fifth were seen once, and the ten largest hold 23%. Findings of the study overall: Clones that contracted clustered mainly in CM and EM if CD4+ and in EMRA if CD8+. In pre-infection memory, a portion of responding clones appeared, which suggested that cross-reactive memory joined. Proof of SARS-CoV-2 specificity was absent for the second-wave clones that crested on day 37.

The J gene is TRBJ2-7, the V gene TRBV7-9; a weak D match, TRBD1 (5 bases). Sequencing was done on a sample of PBMCs or a T cell subset sorted from them (not recorded which). This sequence originates from an adult woman who had mild COVID-19 (a few samples of this study predate the infection). Cell type and time point are not known. CDR3 in amino acids: CASSLVIQGADEQYF. The CDR3, as DNA: TGTGCCAGCAGCTTGGTCATACAAGGGGCGGACGAGCAGTACTTC.